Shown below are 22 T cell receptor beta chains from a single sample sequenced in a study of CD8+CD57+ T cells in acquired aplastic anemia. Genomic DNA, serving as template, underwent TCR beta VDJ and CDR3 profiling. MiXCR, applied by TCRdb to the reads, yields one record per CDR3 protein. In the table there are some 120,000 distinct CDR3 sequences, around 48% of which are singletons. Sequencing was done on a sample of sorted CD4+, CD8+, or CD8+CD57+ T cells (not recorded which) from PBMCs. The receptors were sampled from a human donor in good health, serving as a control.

CDR3 sequence: CASSLGRGLFDEQFF. The CDR3 bases are TGTGCCAGCAGCTTAGGCAGGGGGCTGTTCGATGAGCAGTTCTTC. J is TRBJ2-1 and V is TRBV11-1; 8 nucleotides line up with TRBD1. Germline CDR1 and CDR2: SGHAT and FQDESV (reference sequence). V lost 1 base to trimming and J lost 8 bases; unmatched junction nucleotides: 7. There are 15 residues in the CDR3.

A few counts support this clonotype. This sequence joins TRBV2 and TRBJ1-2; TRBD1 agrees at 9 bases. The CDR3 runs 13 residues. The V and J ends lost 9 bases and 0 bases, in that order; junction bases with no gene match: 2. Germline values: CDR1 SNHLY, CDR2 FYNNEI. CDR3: CASGTGPNYGYTF. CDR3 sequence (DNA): TGTGCCAGTGGGACAGGGCCTAACTATGGCTACACCTTC.

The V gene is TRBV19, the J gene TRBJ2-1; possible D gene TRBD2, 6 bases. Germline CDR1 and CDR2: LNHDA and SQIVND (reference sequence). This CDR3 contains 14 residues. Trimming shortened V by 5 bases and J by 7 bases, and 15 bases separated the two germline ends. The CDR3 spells CASSPGTGRNEQFF. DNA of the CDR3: TGTGCCAGTAGTCCCGGGACGGGGAGGAATGAGCAGTTCTTC.

The CDR3 protein is CASSWDWDRADEQYF. The CDR3, as DNA: TGCGCCAGCAGCTGGGACTGGGACAGGGCCGACGAGCAGTACTTC. This rearrangement joins TRBV5-1 to TRBJ2-7; 9 bases fit TRBD1. Germline V gene sequence: CDR1 SGHRS, CDR2 YFSETQ. V lost 3 bases and J lost 5; bases outside the gene matches: 9. The CDR3 runs to 15 residues.

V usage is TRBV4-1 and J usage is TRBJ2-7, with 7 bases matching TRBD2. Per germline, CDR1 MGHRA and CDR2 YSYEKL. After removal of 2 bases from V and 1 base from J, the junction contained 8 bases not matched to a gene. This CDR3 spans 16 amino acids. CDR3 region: CASSQLRSGGSYEQYF. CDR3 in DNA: TGCGCCAGCAGCCAATTGCGTTCCGGGGGGTCCTACGAGCAGTACTTC.

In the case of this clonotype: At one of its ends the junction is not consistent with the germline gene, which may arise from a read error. CDR3 sequence: CASGLENPETQYF. The CDR3 coding sequence is TGCGCCAGCGGCTTGGAGAACCCAGAGACCCAGTACTTC. The chain joins TRBV5-1 to TRBJ2-5; D is unclear. This CDR3 is 13 amino acids long. Germline V gene sequence: CDR1 SGHRS, CDR2 YFSETQ.

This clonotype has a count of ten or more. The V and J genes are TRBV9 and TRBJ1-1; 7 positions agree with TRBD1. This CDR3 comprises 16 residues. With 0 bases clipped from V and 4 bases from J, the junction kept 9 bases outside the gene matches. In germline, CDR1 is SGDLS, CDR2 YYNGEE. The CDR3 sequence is CASSVAQERQGTEAFF. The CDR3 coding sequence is TGTGCCAGCAGCGTAGCCCAAGAACGACAGGGCACTGAAGCTTTCTTT.

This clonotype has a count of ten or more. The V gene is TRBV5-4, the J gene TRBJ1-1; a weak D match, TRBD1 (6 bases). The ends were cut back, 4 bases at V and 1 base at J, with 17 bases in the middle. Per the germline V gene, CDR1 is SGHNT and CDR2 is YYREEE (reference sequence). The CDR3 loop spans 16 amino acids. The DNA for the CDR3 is TGTGCCAGCAGCGCACGAACAGGGTTAGAGAACACTGAAGCTTTCTTT. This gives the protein CASSARTGLENTEAFF.

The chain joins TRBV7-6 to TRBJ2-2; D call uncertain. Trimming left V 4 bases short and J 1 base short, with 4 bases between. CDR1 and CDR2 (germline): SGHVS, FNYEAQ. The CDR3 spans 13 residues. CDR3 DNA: TGTGCCAGCAGCTACGAGAACACCGGGGAGCTGTTTTTT. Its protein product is CASSYENTGELFF.

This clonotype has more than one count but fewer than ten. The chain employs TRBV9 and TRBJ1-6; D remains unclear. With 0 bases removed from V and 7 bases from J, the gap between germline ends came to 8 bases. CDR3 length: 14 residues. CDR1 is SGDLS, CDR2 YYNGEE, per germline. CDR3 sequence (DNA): TGTGCCAGCAGCGTAGCCTATCGGAATTCACCCCTCCACTTT. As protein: CASSVAYRNSPLHF.

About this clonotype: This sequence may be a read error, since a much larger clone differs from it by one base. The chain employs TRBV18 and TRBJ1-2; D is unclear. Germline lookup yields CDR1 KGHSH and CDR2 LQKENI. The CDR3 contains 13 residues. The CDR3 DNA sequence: TGTTCCAGCTCACCCGAGACCCTCGGCGGCTACACCTTC. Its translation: CSSSPETLGGYTF. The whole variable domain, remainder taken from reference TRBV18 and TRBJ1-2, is NAGVMQNPRHLVRRRGQEARLRCSPMKGHSHVYWYRQLPEEGLKFMVYLQKENIIDESGMPKERFSAEFPKEGPSILRIQQVVRGDSAAYFCSSSPETLGGYTFGSGTRLTVV.

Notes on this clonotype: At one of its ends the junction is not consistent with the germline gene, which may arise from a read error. CDR3 in DNA: TGTGCCAGCAGTTACGAGAGGGGAAGGACTGAAGCTTTCTTT. Its protein product is CASSYERGRTEAFF. The rearrangement uses TRBV10-3 and TRBJ1-1; TRBD1 is a possible D gene (5 bases). Germline lookup yields CDR1 ENHRY and CDR2 SYGVKD. This CDR3 contains 14 residues.

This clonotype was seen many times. In DNA, the CDR3 is TGCGCCAGCAGCCAAGAGGCTTTAGGTTACGAGACCCAGTACTTC. It specifies CASSQEALGYETQYF. V and J are TRBV4-3 and TRBJ2-5, with D uncertain. The V gene lost 0 bases and the J gene lost 5 bases, with 13 bases spanning the gap. The CDR3 is made up of 15 amino acids. Germline V gene lookup returns CDR1 LGHNA and CDR2 YSLEER.

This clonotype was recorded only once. Here the CDR3 reads CSAREAGALGQPQHF. The DNA for the CDR3 is TGCAGTGCTAGAGAGGCCGGGGCTTTAGGTCAGCCCCAGCATTTT. This chain uses TRBV20-1 with TRBJ1-5, with a possible D match to TRBD1 (5 bases). Germline CDR1 DFQATT, CDR2 SNEGSKA (reference sequence). The CDR3 has 15 residues. V was shortened by 0 bases and J by 6 bases, with 15 bases between the two germline ends.

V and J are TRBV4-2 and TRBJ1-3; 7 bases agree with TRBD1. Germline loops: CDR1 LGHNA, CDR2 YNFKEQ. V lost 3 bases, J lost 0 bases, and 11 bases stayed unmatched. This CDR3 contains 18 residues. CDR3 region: CASSQVTGAPLSGNTIYF. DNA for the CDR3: TGTGCCAGCAGCCAGGTTACAGGGGCCCCACTCTCTGGAAACACCATATATTTT.

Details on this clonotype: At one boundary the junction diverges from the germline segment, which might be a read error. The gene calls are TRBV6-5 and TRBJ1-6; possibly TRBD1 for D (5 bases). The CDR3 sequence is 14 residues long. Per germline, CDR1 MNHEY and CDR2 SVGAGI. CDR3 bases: TGTCCCAGCAGTCACAGGCAAGATAATTCACCCCTCCACTTT. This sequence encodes CPSSHRQDNSPLHF.

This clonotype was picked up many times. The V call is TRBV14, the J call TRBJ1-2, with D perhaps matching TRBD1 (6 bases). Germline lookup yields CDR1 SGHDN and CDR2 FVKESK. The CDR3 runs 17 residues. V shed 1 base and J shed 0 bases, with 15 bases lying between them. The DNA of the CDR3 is TGTGCCAGCAGCCAAGGTCTGGGACACGGACCTAACTATGGCTACACCTTC. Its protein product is CASSQGLGHGPNYGYTF.

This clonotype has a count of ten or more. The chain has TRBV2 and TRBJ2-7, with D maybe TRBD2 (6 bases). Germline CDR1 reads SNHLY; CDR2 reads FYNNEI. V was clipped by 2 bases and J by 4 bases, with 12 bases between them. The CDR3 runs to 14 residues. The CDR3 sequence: CASSEPGGGYEQYF. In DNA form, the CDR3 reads TGTGCCAGCAGTGAACCCGGGGGTGGGTACGAGCAGTACTTC.

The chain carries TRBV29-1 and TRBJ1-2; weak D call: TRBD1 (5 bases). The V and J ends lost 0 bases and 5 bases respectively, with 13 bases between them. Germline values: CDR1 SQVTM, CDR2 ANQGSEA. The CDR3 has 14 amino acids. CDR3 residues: CSVEDGHPGYGYTF. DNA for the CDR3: TGCAGCGTTGAAGACGGACACCCGGGGTATGGCTACACCTTC.

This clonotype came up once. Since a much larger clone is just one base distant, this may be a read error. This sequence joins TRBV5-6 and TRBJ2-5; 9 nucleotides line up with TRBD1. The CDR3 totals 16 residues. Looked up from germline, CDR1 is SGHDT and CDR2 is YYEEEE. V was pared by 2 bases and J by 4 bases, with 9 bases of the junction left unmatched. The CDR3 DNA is TGTGCCAGCAGCTTTAAGGCGGGACAGGGTAGAGAGACCCAGTACTTC. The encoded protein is CASSFKAGQGRETQYF.

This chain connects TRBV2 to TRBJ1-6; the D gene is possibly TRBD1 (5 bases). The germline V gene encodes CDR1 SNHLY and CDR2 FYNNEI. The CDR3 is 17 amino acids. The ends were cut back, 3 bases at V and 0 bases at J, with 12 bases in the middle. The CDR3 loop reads CASSEGTQSSYNSPLHF. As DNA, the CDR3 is TGTGCCAGCAGTGAGGGGACGCAAAGCTCCTATAATTCACCCCTCCACTTT. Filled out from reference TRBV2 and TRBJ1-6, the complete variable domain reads EPEVTQTPSHQVTQMGQEVILRCVPISNHLYFYWYRQILGQKVEFLVSFYNNEISEKSEIFDDQFSVERPDGSNFTLKIRSTKLEDSAMYFCASSEGTQSSYNSPLHFGNGTRLTVT.

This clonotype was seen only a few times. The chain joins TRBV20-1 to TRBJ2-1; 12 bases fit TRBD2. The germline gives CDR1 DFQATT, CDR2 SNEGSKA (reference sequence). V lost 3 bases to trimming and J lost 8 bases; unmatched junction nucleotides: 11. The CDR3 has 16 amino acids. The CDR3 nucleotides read TGCAGTGCTAGCTGGCTAGCGGGGGGGACACGGGATGAGCAGTTCTTC. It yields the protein CSASWLAGGTRDEQFF.